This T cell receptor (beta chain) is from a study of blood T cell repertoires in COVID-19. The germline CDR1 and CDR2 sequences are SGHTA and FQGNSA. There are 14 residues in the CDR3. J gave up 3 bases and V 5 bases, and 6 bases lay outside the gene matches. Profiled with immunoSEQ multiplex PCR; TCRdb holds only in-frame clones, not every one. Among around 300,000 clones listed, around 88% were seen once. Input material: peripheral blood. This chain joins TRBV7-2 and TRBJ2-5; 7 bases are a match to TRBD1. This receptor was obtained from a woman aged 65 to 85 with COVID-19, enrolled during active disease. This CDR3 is CASSPLGQEETQYF. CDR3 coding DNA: TGTGCCAGCAGCCCCCTAGGACAGGAAGAGACCCAGTACTTC.